The 17 T cell receptor beta chains presented below share a single source sample, sequenced in a study of T cells in women clearing cervical HPV infection. Generated by immunoSEQ multiplex PCR, the TCRdb table keeps only in-frame clones and is missing some. The sample table sets out tens of thousands of clones. Sequenced material: blood buffy coat. These receptors all stem from a woman aged 18-70 years with a cervical HPV16 infection that either progressed to CIN3+ or cleared (not recorded which).

On this clone itself: The read finishes 3 residues shy of the CDR3 end, and the germline J gene is used to complete it. This chain uses TRBV7-2 with TRBJ1-6; 7 positions match TRBD1. The CDR3 consists of 15 residues. The ends lost 5 bases at V and 6 bases at J; junction bases unmatched: 7. CDR1 and CDR2 from the germline V gene are SGHTA and FQGNSA. The CDR3 is CASSPRRGPNSPLHF. The CDR3 DNA, read in part, is TGTGCCAGCAGCCCACGGAGGGGGCCTAATTCACCC.

Of note for this clone: The read ends 3 residues before the CDR3 terminus; that terminus is restored from the germline J gene. The rearrangement uses TRBV10-3 and TRBJ2-1, with TRBD1 matching 9 bases. Germline CDR1 ENHRY, CDR2 SYGVKD. CDR3 length equals 15 residues. Losses at the gene ends were 0 bases for V and 8 bases for J; bases not matched to a gene: 5. The covered CDR3 bases are TGTGCCATCAGTGAGTCTGGGACAGGGTCCTATGAG. Protein: CAISESGTGSYE. The whole CDR3 region reads CAISESGTGSYEQFF.

For this clone: Read coverage stops 3 residues before the CDR3 terminus; the germline J gene supplies the remainder. The chain has TRBV30 and TRBJ1-2; the D gene is possibly TRBD1 (6 bases). This CDR3 region has 14 residues. The V gene lost 0 bases and the J gene lost 5 bases, with 13 bases spanning the gap. Per germline, CDR1 GTSNPN and CDR2 SVGIG (reference sequence). The CDR3 loop is CAWSVLGTPYGYTF. The CDR3 DNA, read in part, is TGTGCCTGGAGTGTTTTGGGGACACCTTATGGC.

On this clone itself: The observed sequence ends 3 residues before the CDR3 terminus, with the missing tail filled in from the germline J gene. The chain couples TRBV7-2 to TRBJ2-2; 8 bases agree with TRBD2. The CDR3 consists of 15 residues. V shed 2 bases, J shed 7 bases, and the junction held 6 bases outside the gene matches. Germline CDR1 SGHTA, CDR2 FQGNSA. The CDR3 loop reads CASSLTGGLIGELFF. The DNA read from the CDR3 is TGTGCCAGCAGCTTAACGGGGGGGCTGATCGGGGAG.

For this clone: Sequencing ends 3 residues short of the CDR3 end; the germline J gene provides the rest. V usage is TRBV5-1 and J usage is TRBJ1-1, with TRBD1 as a possible D gene (5 bases). The CDR3 covers 16 residues. V shed 6 bases and J shed 1 base, with 19 bases lying between them. Germline assignment: CDR1 SGHRS and CDR2 YFSETQ. The CDR3 reads CASTRSGDPTNTEAFF. CDR3 bases read: TGCGCCAGCACCCGGTCGGGGGACCCCACGAACACTGAA.

Details on this clone: The read finishes 3 residues shy of the CDR3 end, and the germline J gene is used to complete it. The chain joins TRBV2 to TRBJ2-5; no firm D call. The V and J ends lost 6 bases and 5 bases respectively, with 7 bases between them. CDR3 length: 11 amino acids. Looked up from germline, CDR1 is SNHLY and CDR2 is FYNNEI. The CDR3 DNA, read in part, is TGTGCCAGCAGACTCTTGGAGACC. Protein: CASRLLET. The full CDR3 sequence reads CASRLLETQYF.

As concerns this clone: The read terminates 3 residues ahead of where the CDR3 ends, so the germline J gene completes it. V is TRBV7-2 and J is TRBJ2-3, with 11 bases matching TRBD1. Germline V gene data show CDR1 as SGHTA and CDR2 as FQGNSA. The CDR3 spans 15 residues. Germline trimming cut 3 bases from V and 6 bases from J; bases unmatched to any gene: 5. CDR3: CASSFRTGGVDTQYF. The covered CDR3 bases are TGTGCCAGCAGCTTCCGGACAGGGGGCGTCGATACG.

In regard to this clone: The read finishes 3 residues shy of the CDR3 end, and the germline J gene is used to complete it. V usage is TRBV2 and J usage is TRBJ1-2; D ambiguous. Germline V lookup: CDR1 SNHLY, CDR2 FYNNEI. The CDR3 runs 11 residues. The CDR3 sequence: CASSASYDYTF. The CDR3 DNA, read in part, is TGTGCCAGCAGCGCTTCCTACGAC.

This clone ranks as medium-sized (0.01 to 0.1%) in terms of frequency. Read coverage stops 3 residues before the CDR3 terminus; the germline J gene supplies the remainder. The V call is TRBV19, the J call TRBJ1-6, with TRBD1 matching 9 bases. This CDR3 is built from 18 residues. CDR1 and CDR2 (germline): LNHDA, SQIVND (reference sequence). V lost 5 bases and J lost 9; bases outside the gene matches: 17. CDR3: CASSERPTGGSVSSPLHF. The CDR3 bases that were read are TGTGCCAGTAGTGAACGCCCGACAGGGGGGTCGGTGAGTTCACCC.

A word on this clone: The read terminates 3 residues ahead of where the CDR3 ends, so the germline J gene completes it. The V gene is TRBV6-1, the J gene TRBJ2-4, with 11 bases matching TRBD1. The germline gives CDR1 MNHNS, CDR2 SASEGT. The CDR3 is 16 residues long. The DNA read from the CDR3 is TGTGCCAGCAGTGGCCCCCGGGACAGGGGGTACTATGGT. Protein product: CASSGPRDRGYYG. The entire CDR3 sequence reads CASSGPRDRGYYGQYF.

To note about this clone: The sequenced fragment ends 3 residues before the CDR3 boundary, so the rest is inferred from the germline J gene. J is TRBJ2-3 and V is TRBV7-3; D gene ambiguous. The V end lost 5 bases, the J end lost 2 bases, and 8 bases lay between the germline ends. The germline CDR1 and CDR2 sequences are SGHTA and FQGTGA. The CDR3 runs 13 residues. Partial CDR3 DNA: TGTGCCAGCAGCCCAAATCCCACAGATACG. As protein: CASSPNPTDT. The whole CDR3 region reads CASSPNPTDTQYF.

In regard to this clone: The read ends 3 residues before the CDR3 terminus; that terminus is restored from the germline J gene. This chain joins TRBV18 and TRBJ1-2; TRBD1 matches at 7 bases. CDR1 and CDR2 from the germline V gene are KGHSH and LQKENI. The CDR3 loop spans 14 amino acids. The CDR3 bases that were read are TGTGCCAGCTCACCGGATCAGGGGGTGCGAGAC. Protein: CASSPDQGVRD. The entire CDR3 protein is CASSPDQGVRDYTF.

The CDR3 sequence: CASSLTDSGANVLFF. The CDR3 DNA, read in part, is TGTGCCAGCTCACTTACAGACTCTGGGGCCAACGTG. The V and J genes are TRBV18 and TRBJ2-2; D is possibly TRBD1 (5 bases). The CDR3 is cut off 3 residues early in the read; its end comes from the germline J gene. Germline CDR1 KGHSH, CDR2 LQKENI. The CDR3 extends over 15 amino acids.

As concerns this clone: The read ends 3 residues before the CDR3 terminus; that terminus is restored from the germline J gene. The genes are TRBV29-1 and TRBJ2-7; tentative D call: TRBD1 (6 bases). Germline CDR1 is SQVTM and CDR2 is ANQGSEA. The CDR3 is made up of 11 amino acids. Trimming cost V 7 bases and J 6 bases, with 13 bases left between them. CDR3 DNA (partial): TGCAGCGCCGAAACAGGGACCGAG. It codes for CSAETGTE. The entire CDR3 reads CSAETGTEQYF.

In the case of this clone: The read ends 3 residues early relative to the CDR3; the germline J gene fills the gap. The chain employs TRBV5-1 and TRBJ2-3; D is possibly TRBD2 (5 bases). V lost 7 bases and J lost 0, with 15 bases in between. The CDR3 covers 15 residues. Per germline, CDR1 SGHRS and CDR2 YFSETQ. Incomplete CDR3 DNA: TGCGCCAGCGGCCCGGCGGGTCAAAGCACAGATACG. Its translation: CASGPAGQSTDT. The whole CDR3 protein is CASGPAGQSTDTQYF.

As regards this clone: The read ends 3 residues shy of where the CDR3 ends; the end is completed using the germline J gene. V is TRBV13 and J is TRBJ2-3; D gene uncertain. Per the germline V gene, CDR1 is PRHDT and CDR2 is FYEKMQ (reference sequence). This CDR3 has 14 amino acids. The CDR3: CASSLVSNPETQYF. CDR3 DNA, as far as it was read: TGTGCCAGCAGCTTAGTTTCTAACCCCGAGACG.

About this clone: The read ends 3 residues shy of where the CDR3 ends; the end is completed using the germline J gene. The chain combines TRBV6-2 or TRBV6-3 with TRBJ2-3; 8 nucleotides match TRBD2. Looked up from germline, CDR1 is MNHEY and CDR2 is SVGEGT. Trimming cost V 5 bases and J 1 base; bases outside gene matches: 8. There are 16 residues in the CDR3. The CDR3 here is CASSTPETSGTDTQYF. CDR3 bases read: TGTGCCAGCAGTACCCCGGAGACTAGCGGCACAGATACG.